The 26 T cell receptor beta chains given below trace back to one sample, sequenced in a study of cytomegalovirus exposure and HLA in healthy donors (dated by TCRdb to between 2016 and 2019). Library prep was done by the immunoSEQ multiplex PCR assay. A mixture of 60 forward primers for TCR Vbeta segments and 13 reverse primers for TCR Jbeta segments was used in the multiplex PCR. Not all clones reach the TCRdb copy of this immuneACCESS table, which keeps in-frame sequences only. Checked studies attribute under half of the gap to unresolved V genes and leave the rest unexplained. The sample has 100,000 to 150,000 clones on record, about 84% of them singletons. Roughly 1.2% of the sample is held by the ten biggest clonotypes. Source material: PBMCs. The receptors come from a boy under 18 in good health and CMV-seronegative.

V and J are TRBV5-1 and TRBJ1-2; D is unclear. CDR3 length equals 12 residues. V lost 0 bases to trimming and J lost 8 bases, with 8 bases between them. Per the germline V gene, CDR1 is SGHRS and CDR2 is YFSETQ. The CDR3 spells CASSLDGGGYTF. The CDR3 coding sequence is TGCGCCAGCAGCTTGGACGGCGGCGGCTACACCTTC.

The rearrangement uses TRBV4-3 and TRBJ1-5; D is undetermined. Trimming removed 0 bases from V and 0 bases from J, with 12 bases in between. The CDR3 is made up of 17 amino acids. Germline V lookup: CDR1 LGHNA, CDR2 YSLEER. The CDR3 protein is CASSQDLGRDSNQPQHF. The CDR3, as DNA: TGCGCCAGCAGCCAAGATTTAGGACGGGATAGCAATCAGCCCCAGCATTTT.

V and J are TRBV11-3 and TRBJ1-1; tentative D call: TRBD1 (5 bases). The CDR3 runs to 12 residues. Per the germline V gene, CDR1 is SGHNT and CDR2 is YENEEA. V was cut by 5 bases and J by 5 bases, with 9 bases left in between. In nucleotides, the CDR3 is TGTGCCAGCAGCCCTCGGACAACTGAAGCTTTCTTT. It yields the protein CASSPRTTEAFF.

The chain carries TRBV6-5 and TRBJ2-1; no clear D gene. CDR3 length: 14 residues. From germline, CDR1 is MNHEY and CDR2 SVGAGI. Trimming left V 2 bases short and J 9 bases short, with 14 bases between. The CDR3 DNA reads TGTGCCAGCAGTTACGGGTTAGCAGTAGGTGAGCAGTTCTTC. Translation: CASSYGLAVGEQFF.

V is TRBV5-1 and J is TRBJ2-2, with 10 bases identical to TRBD2. The J segment lost 1 base and the V segment lost 4 bases, leaving 10 bases of the junction unmatched. The CDR3 covers 18 residues. Germline-derived CDR1 and CDR2 are SGHRS and YFSETQ. Written as DNA, the CDR3 is TGCGCCAGCAGCATAGGACTAGCGGCGATTAAGAACACCGGGGAGCTGTTTTTT. Protein product: CASSIGLAAIKNTGELFF.

This rearrangement joins TRBV5-4 to TRBJ1-4, with D perhaps matching TRBD1 (5 bases). The CDR3 covers 14 residues. The V gene's germline CDR1 is SGHNT and CDR2 YYREEE (reference sequence). Trimming took off 4 bases at V and 8 bases at J, with 15 bases between the two ends. The CDR3 here is CASSPGGLREKLFF. CDR3 DNA sequence: TGTGCCAGCAGCCCGGGGGGATTGCGGGAAAAACTGTTTTTT.

The rearrangement joins TRBV5-6 to TRBJ1-2, with D unresolved. The V end was cut by 0 bases, the J end by 13 bases, with 13 bases between. Germline V gene sequence: CDR1 SGHDT, CDR2 YYEEEE. The CDR3 is 12 residues long. In nucleotides, the CDR3 is TGTGCCAGCAGCTTGGGTGTACAGCTGCCCACCTTC. Amino acid sequence: CASSLGVQLPTF.

The gene calls are TRBV11-1 and TRBJ2-2, with D unclear. CDR1 SGHAT and CDR2 FQDESV come from the germline V gene (reference sequence). Trimming pared 3 bases from V and 5 bases from J, leaving 16 bases between. The CDR3 is 16 residues long. The CDR3 DNA sequence: TGTGCCAGCAGCTTTGATCGTCTTTCCGGGACCGGGGAGCTGTTTTTT. It codes for CASSFDRLSGTGELFF.

The rearrangement uses TRBV30 and TRBJ1-1; D may be TRBD1 (5 bases). Germline V gives CDR1 GTSNPN, CDR2 SVGIG (reference sequence). V shed 5 bases and J shed 8 bases, with 9 bases lying between them. The CDR3 has 10 residues. The CDR3 spells CAWGAGEAFF. The DNA for the CDR3 is TGTGCCTGGGGAGCAGGGGAAGCTTTCTTT.

This clone was picked up a small number of times. The chain carries TRBV7-6 and TRBJ2-7; D call uncertain. V shed 5 bases and J shed 5 bases, with 10 bases lying between them. Germline V gives CDR1 SGHVS, CDR2 FNYEAQ. This CDR3 has 12 amino acids. CDR3 coding DNA: TGTGCCAGCAGCGAAGCAGAGGACGAGCAGTACTTC. Translated: CASSEAEDEQYF.

This clone was counted a single time. V is TRBV4-3 and J is TRBJ2-1; TRBD1 agrees at 7 bases. V lost 0 bases and J lost 1; bases outside the gene matches: 3. CDR1 is LGHNA and CDR2 is YSLEER in the germline V gene. This CDR3 region has 16 residues. CDR3 in DNA: TGCGCCAGCAGCCAAGACCCAGGGGGATCCTACAATGAGCAGTTCTTC. The encoded protein is CASSQDPGGSYNEQFF.

A remark on this clone: Other DNA sequences in this specimen translate into the identical CDR3. The chain recombines TRBV5-6 with TRBJ2-2, with unresolved D. Germline V gene sequence: CDR1 SGHDT, CDR2 YYEEEE. CDR3 size: 12 residues. Between the trimmed V and J ends, which lost 2 bases and 5 bases, there was a span of 4 bases. CDR3 coding DNA: TGTGCCAGCAGCTTCCAAACCGGGGAGCTGTTTTTT. Its protein product is CASSFQTGELFF.

V usage is TRBV6-1 and J usage is TRBJ2-7; D perhaps matches TRBD1 (6 bases). Germline V CDR1 and CDR2: MNHNS, SASEGT. The CDR3 has 13 amino acids. V was trimmed by 8 bases and J by 7 bases, leaving 18 bases between them. DNA of the CDR3: TGTGCCAGCCCCAGAGGGGACACCGGGGAGCAGTACTTC. Protein sequence: CASPRGDTGEQYF.

J is TRBJ2-2 and V is TRBV5-4, with a tentative D call TRBD1 (6 bases). CDR1 is SGHNT, CDR2 YYREEE, per germline (reference sequence). The V gene lost 7 bases and the J gene lost 6 bases, with 13 bases spanning the gap. The CDR3 is 13 residues long. The CDR3 here is CASRDTSAGELFF. Here the CDR3 DNA reads TGTGCCAGCCGGGACACCAGCGCCGGGGAGCTGTTTTTT.

This chain uses TRBV5-1 with TRBJ2-7; D perhaps matches TRBD1 (7 bases). The germline V and J ends were trimmed by 0 bases and 3 bases, with 19 bases remaining between them. The CDR3 runs to 17 residues. CDR1 is SGHRS and CDR2 is YFSETQ in the germline V gene. This CDR3 is CASSLGTRQGGIYEQYF. The DNA of the CDR3 is TGCGCCAGCAGCTTGGGTACGCGGCAGGGGGGAATCTACGAGCAGTACTTC.

The chain has TRBV11-3 and TRBJ2-1; D perhaps matches TRBD2 (7 bases). Germline assignment: CDR1 SGHNT and CDR2 YENEEA. Deletions cut 5 bases from V and 4 bases from J, with 15 bases between. This CDR3 is built from 15 residues. The CDR3 nucleotides read TGTGCCAGCAGCGAGGGGGGGGACACTTACAATGAGCAGTTCTTC. Translated, it gives CASSEGGDTYNEQFF.

V gene TRBV6-5 combines with J gene TRBJ1-3; weak D call: TRBD1 (6 bases). Germline V lookup: CDR1 MNHEY, CDR2 SVGAGI. V dropped 6 bases and J dropped 4 bases, with 13 bases sitting between them. The CDR3 is made up of 14 amino acids. CDR3 loop: CASRTGWSGNTIYF. CDR3 coding DNA: TGTGCCAGCAGAACAGGGTGGTCCGGAAACACCATATATTTT.

Of note for this clone: The identical CDR3 is also encoded by other nucleotide sequences in the sample. The V gene is TRBV4-1, the J gene TRBJ2-3; D is ambiguous. The length of the CDR3 is 14 residues. Trimming shortened V by 1 base and J by 2 bases, and 7 bases separated the two germline ends. The V gene's germline CDR1 is MGHRA and CDR2 YSYEKL. The CDR3 DNA reads as TGCGCCAGCAGCCAAGCCCCGTCCACAGATACGCAGTATTTT. This gives the protein CASSQAPSTDTQYF.

The CDR3 region is CASSATGNYGYTF. In DNA, the CDR3 is TGTGCCAGCAGTGCTACAGGGAACTATGGCTACACCTTC. The chain is built from TRBV2 and TRBJ1-2; tentatively, D is TRBD1 (6 bases). The V gene's germline CDR1 is SNHLY and CDR2 FYNNEI. V was trimmed by 4 bases and J by 2 bases, leaving 8 bases between them. This CDR3 region has 13 residues.

The rearrangement joins TRBV30 to TRBJ1-1; D unclear. The CDR3 runs 11 residues. V was cut by 5 bases and J by 8 bases, with 12 bases left in between. Germline CDR1 GTSNPN, CDR2 SVGIG (reference sequence). The CDR3 spells CAWGGPGEAFF. In DNA, the CDR3 is TGTGCCTGGGGCGGTCCGGGGGAAGCTTTCTTT.

The chain carries TRBV30 and TRBJ1-1; D unresolved. V was trimmed by 4 bases and J by 0 bases, leaving 12 bases between them. Germline lookup yields CDR1 GTSNPN and CDR2 SVGIG (reference sequence). This CDR3 region has 14 residues. The CDR3 DNA follows: TGTGCCTGGACCGCCATACGGGTGAACACTGAAGCTTTCTTT. Protein product: CAWTAIRVNTEAFF.

The V gene is TRBV5-6, the J gene TRBJ2-1; D perhaps matches TRBD2 (6 bases). This CDR3 comprises 15 residues. Per germline, CDR1 SGHDT and CDR2 YYEEEE. Trimming removed 3 bases from V and 3 bases from J, with 13 bases in between. The chain's CDR3 is CASSSTGRDYNEQFF. The CDR3 coding sequence is TGTGCCAGCAGCTCAACGGGGCGGGACTACAATGAGCAGTTCTTC.

This rearrangement joins TRBV13 to TRBJ1-1; D is ambiguous. The V end lost 5 bases, the J end lost 1 base, and 14 bases lay between the germline ends. The CDR3 runs to 15 residues. Germline CDR1 PRHDT, CDR2 FYEKMQ (reference sequence). The CDR3 region is CASSPSLRRNTEAFF. The CDR3 DNA reads TGTGCCAGCAGCCCCTCTTTGAGGCGGAACACTGAAGCTTTCTTT.

V usage is TRBV2 and J usage is TRBJ2-7; 9 nucleotides agree with TRBD2. CDR1 and CDR2 (germline): SNHLY, FYNNEI. Trimming removed 3 bases from V and 4 bases from J; junction bases left unmatched: 7. The CDR3 runs 15 residues. The CDR3 nucleotides are TGTGCCAGCAGTGATCTGCGGGAGGGCCGATACGAGCAGTACTTC. It specifies CASSDLREGRYEQYF.

The chain is built from TRBV29-1 and TRBJ1-2, with D uncertain. The CDR3 is 12 residues long. V lost 1 base and J 2 bases, leaving 5 bases between the germline ends. Germline assignment: CDR1 SQVTM and CDR2 ANQGSEA. The CDR3 DNA is TGCAGCGTTGAAGGTCAGAACTATGGCTACACCTTC. This sequence encodes CSVEGQNYGYTF.

This chain joins TRBV9 and TRBJ1-5, with D perhaps matching TRBD1 (5 bases). This CDR3 has 15 residues. In germline, CDR1 is SGDLS, CDR2 YYNGEE. The V end lost 0 bases, the J end lost 4 bases, and 11 bases lay between the germline ends. The CDR3 bases are TGTGCCAGCAGCGTAGGAGCAGGGATGAATCAGCCCCAGCATTTT. Protein sequence: CASSVGAGMNQPQHF.